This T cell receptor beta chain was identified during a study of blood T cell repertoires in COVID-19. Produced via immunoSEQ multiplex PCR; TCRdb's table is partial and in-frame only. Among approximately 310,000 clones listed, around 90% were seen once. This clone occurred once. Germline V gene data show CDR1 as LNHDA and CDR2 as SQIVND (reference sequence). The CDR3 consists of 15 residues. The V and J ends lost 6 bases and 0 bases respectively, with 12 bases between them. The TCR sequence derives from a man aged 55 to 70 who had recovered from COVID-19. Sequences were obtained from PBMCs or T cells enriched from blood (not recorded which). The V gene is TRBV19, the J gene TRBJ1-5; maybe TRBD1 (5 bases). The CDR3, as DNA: TGTGCCAGTAGATTCGAGACAGATAGCAATCAGCCCCAGCATTTT. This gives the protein CASRFETDSNQPQHF.